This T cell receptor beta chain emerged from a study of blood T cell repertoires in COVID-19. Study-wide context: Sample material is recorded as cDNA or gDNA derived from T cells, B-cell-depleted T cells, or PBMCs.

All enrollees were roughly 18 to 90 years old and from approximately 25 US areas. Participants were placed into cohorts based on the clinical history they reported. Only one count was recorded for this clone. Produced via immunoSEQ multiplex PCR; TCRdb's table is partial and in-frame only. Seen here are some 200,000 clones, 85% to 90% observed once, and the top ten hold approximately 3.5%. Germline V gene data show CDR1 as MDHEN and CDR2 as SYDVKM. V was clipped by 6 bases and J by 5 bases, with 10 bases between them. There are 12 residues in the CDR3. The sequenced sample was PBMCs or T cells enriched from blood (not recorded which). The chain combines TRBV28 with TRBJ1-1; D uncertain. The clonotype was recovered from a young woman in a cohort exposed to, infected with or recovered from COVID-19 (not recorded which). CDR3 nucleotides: TGTGCCAGCAGCACCCCTAAGACTGAAGCTTTCTTT. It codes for CASSTPKTEAFF.